This is a list of T cell receptor beta chains from one sample in a study of CD8 T cells in Susac syndrome. From the immunoSEQ multiplex PCR reads, TCRdb called clonotypes with MiXCR, one entry per CDR3 protein. Of some 150,000 distinct CDR3 sequences in the sample, approximately 95% are singletons; the top ten hold 0.15% to 0.2%. The sample consisted of CD4+ T cells from PBMCs. The receptors derive from a human donor with Susac syndrome. The CDR3 runs from the conserved cysteine through the conserved F or W. A D gene is named only where the DNA matches it firmly. Clone sizes are given selectively: once, few, many, or a class where the clone is expanded.

>TRBV9|TRBJ2-7|-|-
TGTGCCAGCTCAATTTCGGACAGCCTCCCCTACGAGCAGTACTTC
CASSISDSLPYEQYF
>TRBV7-9|TRBJ2-7|-|-
TGTGCCAGCAGCTTAGCTATGGACAGTCCAATCTGCTTC
CASSLAMDSPICF
>TRBV5-4|TRBJ2-3|-|TRBD2
TGTGCCAGCAGCTTGGCCAGGGCTAGCGGGGGGGCTATAGATACGCAGTATTTT
CASSLARASGGAIDTQYF
>TRBV6-5|TRBJ1-6|-|TRBD1
TGTGCCAGCAGTTACGACAGGGACTCACCCCTCCACTTT
CASSYDRDSPLHF
>TRBV12-3/TRBV12-4|TRBJ2-7|once|-
TGTGCCAGCAGCATCCGGGACGGCTACGAGCAGTACTTC
CASSIRDGYEQYF
>TRBV3-1|TRBJ2-2|few|-
TGTGCCAGCAGCCCACACACCGGGGAGCTGTTTTTT
CASSPHTGELFF
>TRBV6-6|TRBJ2-5|-|TRBD1
TGTGCCAGCAGCCTTATGTCCAGGGGGGAGACCCAGTACTTC
CASSLMSRGETQYF
>TRBV6-2/TRBV6-3|TRBJ2-3|-|-
TGTGCCAGCAGTCAACGGACAGCCTTAGCAGATACGCAGTATTTT
CASSQRTALADTQYF
>TRBV2|TRBJ1-1|once|-
TGTGCCAGCACTGTGAAAGACCGGAACACTGAAGCTTTCTTT
CASTVKDRNTEAFF
>TRBV6-5|TRBJ2-5|-|-
TGTGCCAGCAGTTTGGACAGCCTCCAAGAGACCCAGTACTTC
CASSLDSLQETQYF
>TRBV13|TRBJ2-3|-|-
TGTGCCAGCAGCTTAGCGTGGCCGAACACAGATACGCAGTATTTT
CASSLAWPNTDTQYF
>TRBV29-1|TRBJ2-1|-|TRBD2
TGCAGCGTTGGGACTAGCGGGGGTTACAATGAGCAGTTCTTC
CSVGTSGGYNEQFF
>TRBV10-1|TRBJ2-7|once|-
TGCGCCAGCAGTGAGTCGCAGAGGACTGACGAGCAGTACTTC
CASSESQRTDEQYF
>TRBV13|TRBJ2-4|-|-
TGTGCCAGCAGCCTGAGCCAAGGTGCCAAAAACATTCAGTACTTC
CASSLSQGAKNIQYF
>TRBV20-1|TRBJ2-3|-|-
TGCAGTGCTAGAACTAGGAGGGGGGCCTTAAGCACAGATACGCAGTATTTT
CSARTRRGALSTDTQYF
>TRBV27|TRBJ2-2|-|TRBD1
TGTGCCAGCACCCTTGTCGGCAGGGGGCACACCGGGGAGCTGTTTTTT
CASTLVGRGHTGELFF
>TRBV20-1|TRBJ2-5|-|-
TGCAGTGCTAGAGATTGGGGCCCCGGGGAGACCCAGTACTTC
CSARDWGPGETQYF
>TRBV3-1|TRBJ1-6|-|-
TGTGCCAGCAGTGCTCCGACTCCCTTCAATTCACCCCTCCACTTT
CASSAPTPFNSPLHF
>TRBV11-2|TRBJ2-1|-|TRBD1
TGTGCCAGCAGCCAAATAATACAGGGGGGCGAGCAGTTCTTC
CASSQIIQGGEQFF
>TRBV12-3/TRBV12-4|TRBJ2-1|-|-
TGTGCCAGCAGTTTCTACTTTGGGACTGTCTACAATGAGCAGTTCTTC
CASSFYFGTVYNEQFF
>TRBV15|TRBJ1-3|-|TRBD1
TGTGCCACCAGCAGAGAACAGCACAGGGGTGGAAACACCATATATTTT
CATSREQHRGGNTIYF
>TRBV3-1|TRBJ2-5|once|-
TGTGCCAGCAGCCAAGATGGGAAGGGTCCCGGGCAGACCCAGTACTTC
CASSQDGKGPGQTQYF
>TRBV15|TRBJ1-1|-|TRBD1
TGTGCCAGCACAAAGGGGGCTCGGAGCACTGAAGCTTTCTTT
CASTKGARSTEAFF
>TRBV20-1|TRBJ2-1|-|-
TGCAGTGCTAGTCGCCAGAGTGGCTACAATGAGCAGTTCTTC
CSASRQSGYNEQFF
>TRBV20-1|TRBJ1-4|-|-
TGCAGTGCTAGCTCCGGGAAGAATGAAAAACTGTTTTTT
CSASSGKNEKLFF
>TRBV20-1|TRBJ2-5|-|-
TGCAGTGCTCGGATTTCTTCCCAGGAGACCCAGTACTTC
CSARISSQETQYF
>TRBV20-1|TRBJ2-5|-|TRBD1
TGCAGTGCTTTGACAGGGCCTCAAGGGACCCAGTACTTC
CSALTGPQGTQYF
>TRBV18|TRBJ2-1|-|-
TGTGCCAGCTCACCGGTTAGAGATGAGCAGTTCTTC
CASSPVRDEQFF
>TRBV29-1|TRBJ2-1|once|-
TGCAGCGTTGAAGGTCCTCGGGCGAATGAGCAGTTCTTC
CSVEGPRANEQFF
>TRBV20-1|TRBJ2-5|-|-
TGCAGCCCCCAAGGGAAAGAGACCCAGTACTTC
CSPQGKETQYF
>TRBV24-1|TRBJ2-3|once|TRBD2
TGTGCCACCTCCTCTAGCGGAATCACCACAGATACGCAGTATTTT
CATSSSGITTDTQYF
>TRBV12-3/TRBV12-4|TRBJ2-2|-|TRBD1
TGTGCCAGCACCGACAGGGGAGGTACCGGGGAGCTGTTTTTT
CASTDRGGTGELFF
>TRBV29-1|TRBJ2-5|-|-
TGCAGCGTTGGCGAGACACCTCAAGAGACCCAGTACTTC
CSVGETPQETQYF
>TRBV9|TRBJ2-7|-|TRBD2
TGTGCCAGCAGCGTAGCGGGGGAGGGCTCCTACGAGCAGTACTTC
CASSVAGEGSYEQYF
>TRBV9|TRBJ1-6|-|TRBD1
TGTGCCAGCAGCGGGGGACAGATCGATTCACCCCTCCACTTT
CASSGGQIDSPLHF
>TRBV15|TRBJ2-7|-|-
TGTGCCACCAGCAGGACTGTCCCTGGGCCCTACGAGCAGTACTTC
CATSRTVPGPYEQYF
>TRBV20-1|TRBJ1-5|once|-
TGCAGTGCTAGAGTGGACCTCAATCAGCCCCAGCATTTT
CSARVDLNQPQHF
>TRBV18|TRBJ2-1|-|-
TGTGCCAGCTCACCTATGGACACAGGGTCAGGCAATGAGCAGTTCTTC
CASSPMDTGSGNEQFF
>TRBV29-1|TRBJ2-7|-|-
TGCAGCGGGGCGGACGGTTTCGGGGACGAGCAGTACTTC
CSGADGFGDEQYF
>TRBV29-1|TRBJ1-1|-|-
TGCAGCGCGGAAAAGGCCAGAACTGAAGCTTTCTTT
CSAEKARTEAFF
>TRBV12-3/TRBV12-4|TRBJ2-7|-|-
TGTGCCAGCAGCCCACCAGCGACGGCGGGCTACGAGCAGTACTTC
CASSPPATAGYEQYF
>TRBV29-1|TRBJ2-5|-|-
TGCAGCGTTGGTAGCGGACAAGAGACCCAGTACTTC
CSVGSGQETQYF
>TRBV25-1|TRBJ2-1|-|TRBD2
TGTGCCAGCGGCTCCACCGGGAGGCCCAATGAGCAGTTCTTC
CASGSTGRPNEQFF
>TRBV27|TRBJ1-6|-|TRBD1
TGTGCCAGCAGTTTCAGGACAGGGAATTCACCCCTCCACTTT
CASSFRTGNSPLHF
>TRBV29-1|TRBJ2-1|-|TRBD2
TGCAGCGCTGAGGCTAGCGGGGGCTTTGAGCAGTTCTTC
CSAEASGGFEQFF
>TRBV29-1|TRBJ2-1|-|TRBD1
TGCAGCATGTTCCCGGGACAGGGCATGTTCAATGAGCAGTTCTTC
CSMFPGQGMFNEQFF
>TRBV24-1|TRBJ2-1|-|TRBD2
TGTGCCACCAGTGACTCCAGCGGGGGACACTACAATGAGCAGTTCTTC
CATSDSSGGHYNEQFF
>TRBV29-1|TRBJ1-1|-|-
TGCAGCGCCCACACCATCGGGAACACTGAAGCTTTCTTT
CSAHTIGNTEAFF
>TRBV14|TRBJ1-6|-|-
TGTGCCAGCAGCCGACGACAGGATAATTCACCCCTCCACTTT
CASSRRQDNSPLHF
>TRBV20-1|TRBJ2-3|-|TRBD2
TGCAGTGCTCATAGCGGGTCAGATACGCAGTATTTT
CSAHSGSDTQYF
>TRBV12-3/TRBV12-4|TRBJ2-7|-|-
TGTGCCAGCATGCCGGGACAATCATACGAGCAGTACTTC
CASMPGQSYEQYF
>TRBV25-1|TRBJ2-7|-|-
TGTGCCAGCAGTGAACGTGGGGGCCCTGAAGAGCAGTACTTC
CASSERGGPEEQYF
>TRBV2|TRBJ2-7|-|TRBD2
TGTGCCAGCAGCCCTACTAGCGGAGGGGGAGAGCAGTACTTC
CASSPTSGGGEQYF
>TRBV19|TRBJ2-2|-|-
TGTGCCAGTGGGAACACCGGGGAGCTGTTTTTT
CASGNTGELFF
>TRBV6-5|TRBJ1-3|-|TRBD1
TGTGCCAGCAGTTACTCGAGACAGGGCGGGAGCTCTGGAAACACCATATATTTT
CASSYSRQGGSSGNTIYF